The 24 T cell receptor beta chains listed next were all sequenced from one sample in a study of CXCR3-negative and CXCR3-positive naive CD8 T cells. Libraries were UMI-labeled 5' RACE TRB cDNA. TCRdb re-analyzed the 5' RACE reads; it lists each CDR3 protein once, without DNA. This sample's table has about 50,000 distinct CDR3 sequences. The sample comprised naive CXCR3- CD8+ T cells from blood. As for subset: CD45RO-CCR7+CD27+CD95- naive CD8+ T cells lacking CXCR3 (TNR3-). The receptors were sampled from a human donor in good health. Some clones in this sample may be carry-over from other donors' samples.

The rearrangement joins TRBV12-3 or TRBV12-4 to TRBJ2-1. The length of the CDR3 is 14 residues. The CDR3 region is CASSLGLSYNEQFF.

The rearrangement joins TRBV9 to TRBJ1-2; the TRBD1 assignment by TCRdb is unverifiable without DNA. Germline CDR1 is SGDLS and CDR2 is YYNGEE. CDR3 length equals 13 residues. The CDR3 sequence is CASSVGTGDGYTF.

CDR3 in amino acids: CASSSWDRRETQYF. This chain links TRBV7-9 with TRBJ2-5; TCRdb calls TRBD1, which cannot be checked without DNA. CDR1 is SEHNR, CDR2 FQNEAQ, per germline (reference sequence). CDR3 length: 14 residues.

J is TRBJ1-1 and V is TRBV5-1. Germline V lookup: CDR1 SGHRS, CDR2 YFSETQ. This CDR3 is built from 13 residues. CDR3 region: CASCLEVNTEAFF.

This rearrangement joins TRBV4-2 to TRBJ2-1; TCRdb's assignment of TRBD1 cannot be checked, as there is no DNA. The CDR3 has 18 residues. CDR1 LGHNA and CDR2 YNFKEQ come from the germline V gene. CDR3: CASSQDPPPGASYNEQFF.

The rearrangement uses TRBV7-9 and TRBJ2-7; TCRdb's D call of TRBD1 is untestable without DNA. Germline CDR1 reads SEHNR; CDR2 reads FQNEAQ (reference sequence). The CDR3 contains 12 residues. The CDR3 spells CASSPPDRAVYF.

This chain's CDR3 is CASSSSPYEQYF. The chain is built from TRBV27 and TRBJ2-7; TCRdb selects TRBD2, and the lack of DNA leaves this call unchecked. CDR1 is MNHEY, CDR2 SMNVEV, per germline (reference sequence). CDR3 length: 12 residues.

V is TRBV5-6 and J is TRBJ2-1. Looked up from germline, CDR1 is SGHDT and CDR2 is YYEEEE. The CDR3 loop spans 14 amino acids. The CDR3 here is CASLRRNSYNEQFF.

CDR3 protein: CAWSVDSAYEQFF. This sequence joins TRBV30 and TRBJ2-1. This CDR3 has 13 amino acids. Germline CDR1 GTSNPN, CDR2 SVGIG (reference sequence).

The chain's CDR3 is CSVEGGTPNEKLFF. The chain is built from TRBV29-1 and TRBJ1-4; TCRdb picks TRBD1, but there is no DNA to check that call. This CDR3 is built from 14 residues. The germline CDR1 and CDR2 sequences are SQVTM and ANQGSEA.

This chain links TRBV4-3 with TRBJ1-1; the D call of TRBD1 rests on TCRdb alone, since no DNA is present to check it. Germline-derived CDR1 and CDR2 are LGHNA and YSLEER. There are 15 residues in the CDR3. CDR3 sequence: CASSPSGTGNTEAFF.

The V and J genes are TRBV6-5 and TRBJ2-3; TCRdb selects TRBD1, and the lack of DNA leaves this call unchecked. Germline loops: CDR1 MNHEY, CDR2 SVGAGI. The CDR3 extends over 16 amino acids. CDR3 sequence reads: CASSSGLGGHRDTQYF.

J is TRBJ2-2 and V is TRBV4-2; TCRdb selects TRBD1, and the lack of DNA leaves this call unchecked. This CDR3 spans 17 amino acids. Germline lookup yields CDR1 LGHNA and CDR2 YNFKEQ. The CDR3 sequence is CASSLRTGQTNTGELFF.

The chain's CDR3 is CASSRDRKYSNQPQHF. The chain links TRBV6-1 to TRBJ1-5; TCRdb gives TRBD1 as the D gene, but with no DNA this cannot be confirmed. Germline V lookup: CDR1 MNHNS, CDR2 SASEGT. The CDR3 sequence is 16 residues long.

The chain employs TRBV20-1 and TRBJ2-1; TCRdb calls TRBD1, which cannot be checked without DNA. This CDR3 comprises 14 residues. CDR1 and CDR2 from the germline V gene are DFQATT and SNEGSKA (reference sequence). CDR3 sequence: CSASGANSYNEQFF.

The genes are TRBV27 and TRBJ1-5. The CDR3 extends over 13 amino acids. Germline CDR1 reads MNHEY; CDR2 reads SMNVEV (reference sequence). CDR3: CASSWNSNQPQHF.

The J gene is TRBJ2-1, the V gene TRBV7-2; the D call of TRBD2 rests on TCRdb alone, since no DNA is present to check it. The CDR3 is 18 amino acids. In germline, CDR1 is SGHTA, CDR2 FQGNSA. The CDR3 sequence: CASSLEGTSGRFYNEQFF.

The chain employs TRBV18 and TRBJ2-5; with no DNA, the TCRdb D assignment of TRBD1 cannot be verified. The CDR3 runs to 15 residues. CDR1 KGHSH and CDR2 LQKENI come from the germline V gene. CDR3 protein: CASETGTEYQETQYF.

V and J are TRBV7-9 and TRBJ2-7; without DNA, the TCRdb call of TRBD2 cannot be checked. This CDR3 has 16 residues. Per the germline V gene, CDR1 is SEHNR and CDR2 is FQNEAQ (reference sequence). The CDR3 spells CASSLVAGGPSYEQYF.

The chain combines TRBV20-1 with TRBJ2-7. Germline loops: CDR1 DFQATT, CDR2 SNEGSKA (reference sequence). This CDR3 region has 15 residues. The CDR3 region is CSARDQPLSSYEQYF.

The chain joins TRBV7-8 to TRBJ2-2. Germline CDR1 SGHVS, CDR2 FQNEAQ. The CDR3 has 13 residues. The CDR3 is CASSPRDSGELFF.

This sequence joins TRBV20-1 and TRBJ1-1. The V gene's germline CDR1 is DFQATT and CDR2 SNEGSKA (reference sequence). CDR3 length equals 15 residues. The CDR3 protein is CSARVAASRDTEAFF.

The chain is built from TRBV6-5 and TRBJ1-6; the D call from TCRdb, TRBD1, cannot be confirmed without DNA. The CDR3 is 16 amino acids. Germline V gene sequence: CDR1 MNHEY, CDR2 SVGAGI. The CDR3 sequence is CASSYLGQTENSPLHF.

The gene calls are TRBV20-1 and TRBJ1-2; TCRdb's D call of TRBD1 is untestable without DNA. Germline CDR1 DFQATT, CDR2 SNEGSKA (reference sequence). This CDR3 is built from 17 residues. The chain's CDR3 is CSAQRTGDRMQKDGYTF.